The rows below give T cell receptor beta chains drawn from one sample of a study of T cells in Graves' hyperthyroidism and ophthalmopathy. TCRdb called the multiplex PCR reads again in MiXCR, with one record for every CDR3 protein. The table lists more than 500,000 distinct CDR3 sequences, around 13% of them singletons. Sequences were obtained from blood. The receptor source for this set is a woman between 35 and 50 years old with Graves' hyperthyroidism. The CDR3 runs from the conserved cysteine through the conserved F or W. Each record gives: clone size, D gene, J gene, V gene, CDR3 protein, CDR3 DNA. D genes are given only for firm matches. Where a row states a size, it is once, few, many or the class of an expanded clone; other rows omit it.

>-|-|TRBJ2-1|TRBV7-2
CASSLADQTEQFF
TGTGCCAGCAGCTTAGCGGACCAGACTGAGCAGTTCTTC
>-|-|TRBJ2-1|TRBV28
CASSDAGSSYNEQFF
TGTGCCAGCAGCGACGCGGGGAGCTCCTACAATGAGCAGTTCTTC
>few|-|TRBJ2-7|TRBV7-9
CASSLGQLEQYF
TGTGCCAGCAGCCTGGGACAACTCGAGCAGTACTTC
>many|-|TRBJ2-3|TRBV7-2
CASSLATSTDTQYF
TGTGCCAGCAGCTTAGCGACTAGCACAGATACGCAGTATTTT
>few|-|TRBJ2-7|TRBV29-1
CSVNGGTTYEQYF
TGCAGCGTTAATGGGGGCACTACCTACGAGCAGTACTTC
>many|-|TRBJ1-2|TRBV30
CAWSAFSQGGSSFGYTF
TGTGCCTGGAGTGCCTTTTCACAGGGAGGATCCTCCTTTGGCTACACCTTC
>few|-|TRBJ2-2|TRBV5-1
CASSLGTDDTGELFF
TGCGCCAGCAGCTTGGGGACCGACGACACCGGGGAGCTGTTTTTT
>many|TRBD1|TRBJ2-3|TRBV5-1
CASSADRATDTQYF
TGCGCCAGCAGCGCGGACAGGGCCACAGATACGCAGTATTTT
>many|-|TRBJ2-2|TRBV5-1
CASSLWRGELFF
TGCGCCAGCAGCTTGTGGCGCGGGGAGCTGTTTTTT
>-|TRBD2|TRBJ2-3|TRBV20-1
CSATSGRVTDTQYF
TGCAGTGCAACTAGCGGGAGGGTCACAGATACGCAGTATTTT
>few|-|TRBJ2-5|TRBV9
CASSTSLEETQYF
TGTGCCAGCAGTACTAGCTTGGAAGAGACCCAGTACTTC
>many|-|TRBJ2-7|TRBV6-1
CASSPPEGPNYEQYF
TGTGCCAGCAGCCCGCCGGAGGGGCCGAACTACGAGCAGTACTTC
>many|-|TRBJ2-1|TRBV5-1
CASSYDGGSYNEQFF
TGCGCCAGCAGCTATGACGGGGGCTCCTACAATGAGCAGTTCTTC
>many|TRBD1|TRBJ2-5|TRBV2
CASGRDRVPETQYF
TGTGCCAGCGGCCGGGACAGGGTCCCGGAGACCCAGTACTTC
>few|-|TRBJ1-1|TRBV20-1
CSARAAGEKTEAFF
TGCAGTGCTAGAGCAGCAGGAGAGAAGACTGAAGCTTTCTTT
>-|-|TRBJ1-3|TRBV30
CAWSGQSGNTIYF
TGTGCCTGGAGTGGGCAGTCTGGAAACACCATATATTTT
>few|TRBD1|TRBJ2-2|TRBV27
CASTKKDRGPGELFF
TGTGCCAGCACTAAAAAAGACAGGGGACCCGGGGAGCTGTTTTTT
>-|TRBD1|TRBJ2-7|TRBV5-1
CASSLPSGTGSYEQYF
TGCGCCAGCAGCTTACCCTCCGGGACAGGGTCCTACGAGCAGTACTTC
>many|-|TRBJ2-3|TRBV7-2
CASSSQATGTDTQYF
TGTGCCAGCAGTTCACAGGCTACCGGGACAGATACGCAGTATTTT
>many|TRBD1|TRBJ2-5|TRBV6-1
CASSDQTGIGETQYF
TGTGCCAGCAGTGACCAGACAGGGATTGGAGAGACCCAGTACTTC
>-|-|TRBJ2-3|TRBV20-1
CSARDPLRLYDTQYF
TGCAGTGCTAGAGATCCTCTACGGCTGTATGATACGCAGTATTTT
>-|-|TRBJ2-1|TRBV3-1
CASSQDLGTRSYNEQFF
TGTGCCAGCAGCCAAGATCTTGGGACCCGCTCCTACAATGAGCAGTTCTTC
>many|TRBD1|TRBJ2-1|TRBV24-1
CATSDPDRGLDNEQFF
TGTGCCACCAGTGACCCGGACAGGGGGCTTGACAATGAGCAGTTCTTC
>many|TRBD1|TRBJ1-1|TRBV28
CASSPGGVLVEAFF
TGTGCCAGCAGTCCAGGGGGAGTTTTGGTTGAAGCTTTCTTT
>-|-|TRBJ1-4|TRBV19
CASSHSHEKLFF
TGTGCCAGTAGTCACAGCCATGAAAAACTGTTTTTT
>many|TRBD1|TRBJ1-1|TRBV28
CASSSRDRLGTEAFF
TGTGCCAGCAGTAGCCGGGACAGGTTGGGGACTGAAGCTTTCTTT
>-|-|TRBJ1-5|TRBV4-2
CASSQDGAADQPQHF
TGTGCCAGCAGCCAAGATGGGGCAGCGGATCAGCCCCAGCATTTT
>-|-|TRBJ2-7|TRBV5-5
CASGLLQDTYEQYF
TGTGCCAGCGGCTTGTTACAGGATACTTACGAGCAGTACTTC
>many|TRBD1|TRBJ2-7|TRBV12-3/TRBV12-4
CASSYTGVEYEQYF
TGTGCCAGCAGTTACACAGGGGTAGAGTACGAGCAGTACTTC
>few|-|TRBJ2-5|TRBV6-5
CASSYPAEETQYF
TGTGCCAGCAGTTACCCTGCGGAAGAGACCCAGTACTTC
>many|-|TRBJ1-1|TRBV11-3
CASGGAEAFF
TGTGCCAGCGGGGGGGCTGAAGCTTTCTTT
>many|TRBD2|TRBJ2-7|TRBV18
CASSPPGLAGVYEQYF
TGTGCCAGCTCCCCCCCGGGACTAGCGGGAGTCTACGAGCAGTACTTC
>-|-|TRBJ1-5|TRBV27
CASSPQYSNQPQHF
TGTGCCAGCAGTCCCCAATATAGCAATCAGCCCCAGCATTTT
>-|-|TRBJ2-5|TRBV20-1
CSASPLTGPPSQETQYF
TGCAGTGCTAGTCCCCTGACAGGACCACCGTCACAAGAGACCCAGTACTTC
>many|-|TRBJ2-5|TRBV6-1
CATRVREEETQYF
TGTGCCACCCGTGTAAGGGAAGAAGAGACCCAGTACTTC
>many|TRBD2|TRBJ2-1|TRBV2
CASSLGLAGVYEQFF
TGTGCCAGCAGCCTAGGACTAGCGGGCGTCTATGAGCAGTTCTTC
>many|TRBD2|TRBJ2-7|TRBV9
CASSAGLGDEQYF
TGTGCCAGCAGCGCGGGACTAGGCGACGAGCAGTACTTC
>many|-|TRBJ2-7|TRBV3-1
CASSRTGAVVEQYF
TGTGCCAGCAGCCGAACCGGGGCCGTGGTCGAGCAGTACTTC
>-|-|TRBJ1-6|TRBV6-5
CASSYRTRWDNSPLHF
TGTGCCAGCAGTTACCGGACCCGGTGGGATAATTCACCCCTCCACTTT
>-|-|TRBJ2-1|TRBV28
CATPDEQFF
TGTGCCACTCCAGATGAGCAGTTCTTC
>many|TRBD2|TRBJ2-1|TRBV5-1
CASSLGGSSNEQFF
TGCGCCAGCAGCTTGGGCGGGAGCAGCAATGAGCAGTTCTTC
>few|-|TRBJ1-4|TRBV18
CASSPPGLLVSGATNEKLFF
TGTGCCAGCTCACCGCCGGGTCTCTTGGTTTCAGGCGCAACTAATGAAAAACTGTTTTTT
>many|TRBD1|TRBJ2-1|TRBV12-5
CASGLVLGTGESNEQFF
TGTGCTAGTGGTTTGGTACTGGGGACAGGGGAGAGCAATGAGCAGTTCTTC
>many|TRBD2|TRBJ2-1|TRBV12-3/TRBV12-4
CASRVAGAYNEQFF
TGTGCCAGCAGGGTAGCGGGAGCCTACAATGAGCAGTTCTTC
>-|-|TRBJ1-4|TRBV25-1
CASSEWTTYNEKLFF
TGTGCCAGCAGTGAATGGACGACTTATAATGAAAAACTGTTTTTT
>many|-|TRBJ1-5|TRBV7-2
CASSLAPSKSNQPQHF
TGTGCCAGCAGCTTAGCGCCTAGTAAGAGCAATCAGCCCCAGCATTTT
>few|TRBD2|TRBJ2-5|TRBV24-1
CATSDRGLAGGETQYF
TGTGCCACCAGTGACCGTGGACTAGCGGGAGGGGAGACCCAGTACTTC
>-|-|TRBJ1-5|TRBV6-1
CASSEAPSGGTDQPQHF
TGTGCCAGCAGTGAAGCTCCTTCCGGGGGCACGGATCAGCCCCAGCATTTT
>many|-|TRBJ2-3|TRBV3-1
CASSHYTRDDTQYF
TGTGCCAGCAGCCACTATACCAGGGACGATACGCAGTATTTT
>many|TRBD2|TRBJ2-1|TRBV27
CASSFRPSGRVAYNEQFF
TGTGCCAGCAGTTTCCGGCCTAGCGGGAGGGTCGCCTACAATGAGCAGTTCTTC
>many|-|TRBJ1-1|TRBV12-3/TRBV12-4
CASSFTRVSTEAFF
TGTGCCAGCAGTTTCACCAGGGTTTCCACTGAAGCTTTCTTT
>-|TRBD2|TRBJ2-3|TRBV6-5
CASSYGPSGKTDTQYF
TGTGCCAGCAGTTACGGTCCTAGCGGGAAGACAGATACGCAGTATTTT
>-|TRBD2|TRBJ2-3|TRBV19
CATKRLAGGTDTQYF
TGTGCCACCAAGAGACTAGCGGGAGGGACAGATACGCAGTATTTT
>-|TRBD1|TRBJ2-7|TRBV27
CANRSRTGGADEQYF
TGTGCCAACAGATCCAGGACAGGGGGCGCCGACGAGCAGTACTTC
>many|-|TRBJ2-1|TRBV11-2
CASSSTGYNEQFF
TGTGCCAGCAGCTCGACTGGCTACAATGAGCAGTTCTTC
>-|TRBD2|TRBJ2-1|TRBV7-9
CASSSRTSGSYEQFF
TGTGCCAGCAGCAGCCGGACTAGCGGGAGTTATGAGCAGTTCTTC
>-|TRBD2|TRBJ2-1|TRBV29-1
CSVGTSGRVEQFF
TGCAGCGTTGGGACTAGCGGGAGAGTTGAGCAGTTCTTC
>many|-|TRBJ2-1|TRBV28
CASSLFVRGDQFF
TGTGCCAGCAGTTTATTCGTTAGGGGAGATCAGTTCTTC
>many|-|TRBJ1-2|TRBV28
CASSLLSRYGYTF
TGTGCCAGCAGTTTACTTAGCCGTTATGGCTACACCTTC